This is a list of T cell receptor beta chains from one sample in a study of CD8+ T cells in alopecia areata. TCRdb keeps only in-frame clones here, not all; method: immunoSEQ multiplex PCR. Seen here are 35,000 to 45,000 clones, around nine tenths observed once, and the top ten hold under 20%. The sample was CD8+ T cells sorted from blood, taken at week 24, from a patient treated with tofacitinib. These receptors were obtained from a human donor with alopecia areata. Each CDR3 is given with its conserved first and last residue. A D gene is named only where the DNA matches it firmly. Clone size appears in some rows only: once, few, many, or a class for an expanded clone.

V gene: TRBV7-9
clone size: -
D gene: -
J gene: TRBJ2-6
CDR3 DNA: TGTGCCAGCAGCTGGAGCTCTGGGGCCAACGTCCTGACTTTC
CDR3 protein: CASSWSSGANVLTF

V gene: TRBV28
clone size: -
D gene: TRBD2
J gene: TRBJ2-7
CDR3 DNA: TGTGCCAGCAGTTTCATACTAGCGGGGAGCTACGAGCAGTACTTC
CDR3 protein: CASSFILAGSYEQYF

V gene: TRBV29-1
clone size: -
D gene: -
J gene: TRBJ1-2
CDR3 DNA: TGCAGCGTTGATAAAGAAGGGAATGGCTACACCTTC
CDR3 protein: CSVDKEGNGYTF

V gene: TRBV7-9
clone size: -
D gene: -
J gene: TRBJ2-5
CDR3 DNA: TGTGCCAGCAGCTTATTCCGGGACTGGTTTATAGAAGAGACCCAGTACTTC
CDR3 protein: CASSLFRDWFIEETQYF

V gene: TRBV28
clone size: -
D gene: -
J gene: TRBJ2-7
CDR3 DNA: TGTGCCAGCAGTTTATCAGGGGTCGAGCAGTACTTC
CDR3 protein: CASSLSGVEQYF

V gene: TRBV6-6
clone size: -
D gene: -
J gene: TRBJ2-1
CDR3 DNA: TGTGCCAGCAGCCTGACTAGTACCAATGAGCAGTTCTTC
CDR3 protein: CASSLTSTNEQFF

V gene: TRBV7-6
clone size: -
D gene: TRBD2
J gene: TRBJ2-5
CDR3 DNA: TGTGCCAGCAGCCGTGGACTAGCGGGGACTCAAGAGACCCAGTACTTC
CDR3 protein: CASSRGLAGTQETQYF

V gene: TRBV27
clone size: -
D gene: -
J gene: TRBJ2-7
CDR3 DNA: TGTGCCAGCAGTATGTCCGGGGGGCTCTCCTACGAGCAGTACTTC
CDR3 protein: CASSMSGGLSYEQYF

V gene: TRBV30
clone size: -
D gene: -
J gene: TRBJ2-1
CDR3 DNA: TGTGCCTGGAGTAACGGGAATGAGCAGTTCTTC
CDR3 protein: CAWSNGNEQFF

V gene: TRBV7-9
clone size: -
D gene: TRBD1
J gene: TRBJ1-2
CDR3 DNA: TGTGCCAGCAGCCAGGGGACAGCCTTTAACTATGGCTACACCTTC
CDR3 protein: CASSQGTAFNYGYTF

V gene: TRBV27
clone size: -
D gene: TRBD2
J gene: TRBJ2-2
CDR3 DNA: TGTGCCAGCAGTTCAGAGGGACTAGCGGGGGGGCCCACCGGGGAGCTGTTTTTT
CDR3 protein: CASSSEGLAGGPTGELFF

V gene: TRBV7-9
clone size: -
D gene: TRBD2
J gene: TRBJ2-3
CDR3 DNA: TGTGCCAGCAGCCTCGGGACTAGCGGCACCACAGATACGCAGTATTTT
CDR3 protein: CASSLGTSGTTDTQYF

V gene: TRBV29-1
clone size: -
D gene: -
J gene: TRBJ2-3
CDR3 DNA: TGCAGCGTTGAAGCAGATACGCAGTATTTT
CDR3 protein: CSVEADTQYF

V gene: TRBV7-9
clone size: -
D gene: -
J gene: TRBJ2-7
CDR3 DNA: TGTGCCAGCAGCTTAGGCATTACCTACGAGCAGTACTTC
CDR3 protein: CASSLGITYEQYF

V gene: TRBV28
clone size: -
D gene: -
J gene: TRBJ2-7
CDR3 DNA: TGTGCCAGCAGTTTAGAGGGATCCGAGCAGTACTTC
CDR3 protein: CASSLEGSEQYF

V gene: TRBV7-9
clone size: once
D gene: -
J gene: TRBJ2-5
CDR3 DNA: TGTGCCAGCAGCTGGGGGAAGGGCGAGACCCAGTACTTC
CDR3 protein: CASSWGKGETQYF

V gene: TRBV13
clone size: few
D gene: -
J gene: TRBJ2-7
CDR3 DNA: TGTGCCAGCAGCACGAGCTCCTACGAGCAGTACTTC
CDR3 protein: CASSTSSYEQYF

V gene: TRBV29-1
clone size: -
D gene: -
J gene: TRBJ2-7
CDR3 DNA: TGCAGCGTTGATAGGGGAAACCCTTACGAGCAGTACTTC
CDR3 protein: CSVDRGNPYEQYF

V gene: TRBV29-1
clone size: -
D gene: TRBD2
J gene: TRBJ2-3
CDR3 DNA: TGCAGCGTCACCACTAGCGGGGAAGCAGATACGCAGTATTTT
CDR3 protein: CSVTTSGEADTQYF

V gene: TRBV30
clone size: -
D gene: -
J gene: TRBJ2-7
CDR3 DNA: TGTGCCTGGAGTCTCCTCGGTAGCGGCTCCTACGAGCAGTACTTC
CDR3 protein: CAWSLLGSGSYEQYF

V gene: TRBV4-1
clone size: -
D gene: -
J gene: TRBJ2-2
CDR3 DNA: TGCGCCAGCAAATTCGGGCCCGGGGCCAACACCGGGGAGCTGTTTTTT
CDR3 protein: CASKFGPGANTGELFF

V gene: TRBV28
clone size: -
D gene: -
J gene: TRBJ2-1
CDR3 DNA: TGTGCCAGCAGGCCCGGGACTGGACCCTACAATGAGCAGTTCTTC
CDR3 protein: CASRPGTGPYNEQFF

V gene: TRBV30
clone size: -
D gene: -
J gene: TRBJ2-3
CDR3 DNA: TGTGCCTGGAGTGTAGTCGCGGACACAGATACGCAGTATTTT
CDR3 protein: CAWSVVADTDTQYF

V gene: TRBV6-1
clone size: -
D gene: -
J gene: TRBJ2-3
CDR3 DNA: TGTGCCAGCAGTGGTACCGGGACTTTTGCTAGCACAGATACGCAGTATTTT
CDR3 protein: CASSGTGTFASTDTQYF

V gene: TRBV27
clone size: -
D gene: TRBD1
J gene: TRBJ2-7
CDR3 DNA: TGTGCCAGCAGAGACAGGGGACACGAGCAGTACTTC
CDR3 protein: CASRDRGHEQYF

V gene: TRBV10-3
clone size: -
D gene: -
J gene: TRBJ2-5
CDR3 DNA: TGTGCCATCAGTGTTCCTGCGAGTCCCGAGACCCAGTACTTC
CDR3 protein: CAISVPASPETQYF

V gene: TRBV5-5
clone size: -
D gene: TRBD2
J gene: TRBJ2-3
CDR3 DNA: TGTGCCAGCAGCTCCAGCGGGAGGGCAGATACGCAGTATTTT
CDR3 protein: CASSSSGRADTQYF

V gene: TRBV9
clone size: -
D gene: TRBD1
J gene: TRBJ1-2
CDR3 DNA: TGTGCCAGCAGCGTAGGGCAGGGGGCATTGGGCTACACCTTC
CDR3 protein: CASSVGQGALGYTF

V gene: TRBV27
clone size: -
D gene: -
J gene: TRBJ1-2
CDR3 DNA: TGTGCCAGCAGTCCGGGGATCAACTATGGCTACACCTTC
CDR3 protein: CASSPGINYGYTF

V gene: TRBV9
clone size: -
D gene: TRBD1
J gene: TRBJ1-5
CDR3 DNA: TGTGCCAGCAGCGTAGGGGGGACAGACCCCCAGCTATTCAATCAGCCCCAGCATTTT
CDR3 protein: CASSVGGTDPQLFNQPQHF

V gene: TRBV28
clone size: -
D gene: TRBD2
J gene: TRBJ2-7
CDR3 DNA: TGTGCCAGCAGTTTAGGGGGAGGGGACGAGCAGTACTTC
CDR3 protein: CASSLGGGDEQYF

V gene: TRBV10-2
clone size: -
D gene: TRBD2
J gene: TRBJ2-3
CDR3 DNA: TGCGCCAGCATTCCGACTAGCGGGGGCACCACAGATACGCAGTATTTT
CDR3 protein: CASIPTSGGTTDTQYF

V gene: TRBV10-3
clone size: -
D gene: -
J gene: TRBJ2-7
CDR3 DNA: TGTGCCATCAGTGATGAGGTCTCCTACGAGCAGTACTTC
CDR3 protein: CAISDEVSYEQYF